These T cell receptor beta chains were read from a single sample in a study of blood T cell repertoires in COVID-19. The data were produced by immunoSEQ multiplex PCR, yet TCRdb's version contains in-frame clones alone and is incomplete. This table holds 300,000 to 350,000 clones, 80% to 90% found once. Sequenced: PBMCs or T cells enriched from blood (not recorded which). The receptor set was obtained from a man aged 30-40 years who had recovered from COVID-19. Both conserved end residues are part of each CDR3. Rows may omit the clone size; those that give it use once, few, many or a size class.

>NA|TRBV4-3|TRBJ1-5
CASSQATGSKPQHF
>NA|TRBV27|TRBJ1-1
CASRLTGQGNTEAFF
>NA|TRBV6-5|TRBJ1-4
CASSTGRGWEKLFF
>NA|TRBV5-4|TRBJ1-6
CASSPGQGPSYNSPLHF
>NA|TRBV10-3|TRBJ1-2
CAISEDRNYGYTF
>NA|TRBV27|TRBJ1-1
CASSLTGRTEAFF
>NA|TRBV27|TRBJ2-7
CASSSPGTGSYEQYF
>NA|TRBV5-1|TRBJ2-5
CASSLVPLAGGTGTQYF
>NA|TRBV24-1|TRBJ2-3
CATSDNLAGAWDTQYF
>NA|TRBV7-9|TRBJ1-1
CASSLVGRVTAFF
>NA|TRBV19|TRBJ1-6
CASSIGDSHNSPLHF
>NA|TRBV5-4|TRBJ1-4
CASSLALGQGATNEKLFF
>NA|TRBV19|TRBJ1-1
CASSRDRYSEAFF
>NA|TRBV5-4|TRBJ2-3
CASSLEGAQDTQYF
>NA|TRBV5-1|TRBJ2-2
CASSWGQNTGELFF
>NA|TRBV6-2/TRBV6-3|TRBJ2-7
CASSWGLNYEQYF
>few|TRBV18|TRBJ1-5
CASSSQGEVQGNQPQHF
>NA|TRBV14|TRBJ2-3
CASNKGAGDTQYF
>NA|TRBV9|TRBJ1-2
CASSAYSGTGGPNYGYTF
>once|TRBV10-2|TRBJ1-1
CASSGGRGPTEAFF
>NA|TRBV19|TRBJ1-1
CASTSDSWNTEAFF
>NA|TRBV6-5|TRBJ1-6
CASSYSMPDSPLHF
>NA|TRBV7-8|TRBJ2-7
CASSSPGVYEQYF
>NA|TRBV6-5|TRBJ1-2
CASSYWGQGMGGYTF
>NA|TRBV6-5|TRBJ2-1
CASSTLLNEQFF
>few|TRBV7-3|TRBJ2-2
CASSLQTGSGELFF
>NA|TRBV4-3|TRBJ2-3
CASSQRPGTSADTQYF
>few|TRBV19|TRBJ1-5
CASSIEGVDGTGVNQPQHF
>NA|TRBV13|TRBJ1-1
CASSYGQMNTEAFF
>NA|TRBV6-4|TRBJ2-1
CASSPGLFTYNEQFF
>NA|TRBV29-1|TRBJ2-7
CSVDGAAHEQYF
>NA|TRBV6-6|TRBJ2-2
CASSAGAVGELFF
>NA|TRBV5-1|TRBJ2-1
CASSLVGEGEQFF
>NA|TRBV9|TRBJ1-2
CASNEINHRVRGGYTF
>NA|TRBV11-3|TRBJ2-7
CASSLRTGDYEQYF
>few|TRBV9|TRBJ2-2
CASSVTGNTGELFF
>NA|TRBV2|TRBJ1-6
CASSEGQSLHF
>NA|TRBV6-1|TRBJ1-4
CASSDPQGRNEKLFF
>NA|TRBV7-8|TRBJ2-5
CASSSGAPSGGGETQYF
>NA|TRBV7-9|TRBJ1-1
CASSAFSEAFF